The 5 T cell receptor beta chains given below trace back to one sample, sequenced in a study of T cells in Graves' hyperthyroidism and ophthalmopathy. Researchers took RNA transcripts and amplified the TCR beta CDR3 regions from them. The study used the HTBI primer set for a first-round RT-PCR of the TCR CDR3. Via MiXCR, TCRdb re-called the multiplex PCR reads, giving one row per CDR3 protein. The table records about 400,000 distinct CDR3 sequences, approximately 15% of them present only once. Sequenced input: blood. The receptors here all came from a man between 18 and 29 years old with Graves' ophthalmopathy.

This clonotype was recorded at least ten times. V usage is TRBV19 and J usage is TRBJ2-1; 11 bases are a match to TRBD1. This CDR3 is built from 15 residues. With V trimmed by 5 bases and J by 5 bases, 5 bases remained unmatched. Germline loops: CDR1 LNHDA, CDR2 SQIVND (reference sequence). This CDR3 reads CASSRTGGPNNEQFF. The CDR3 DNA follows: TGTGCCAGTAGTCGGACAGGGGGCCCTAACAATGAGCAGTTCTTC.

The chain has TRBV10-2 and TRBJ1-1; D may be TRBD1 (6 bases). Trimming removed 6 bases from V and 2 bases from J, with 10 bases in between. CDR1 is WSHSY and CDR2 is SAAADI in the germline V gene. The CDR3 has 13 amino acids. The CDR3 loop is CASRTDSNTEAFF. DNA of the CDR3: TGCGCCAGCAGGACGGACAGTAACACTGAAGCTTTCTTT.

This clonotype was observed many times. The chain carries TRBV27 and TRBJ2-7, with no clear D. Per germline, CDR1 MNHEY and CDR2 SMNVEV (reference sequence). V gave up 5 bases and J gave up 9 bases, with 20 bases separating them. CDR3 length: 14 residues. CDR3: CASSPPGTTRLQYF. The DNA for the CDR3 is TGTGCCAGCAGTCCGCCGGGCACCACACGACTGCAGTACTTC.

This clonotype occurred many times. The V gene is TRBV12-3 or TRBV12-4, the J gene TRBJ2-7; 7 positions match TRBD2. The trim removed 2 bases at V and 1 base at J, leaving 5 bases unmatched. This CDR3 contains 15 residues. This CDR3 reads CASSLNWGGSYEQYF. The DNA of the CDR3 is TGTGCCAGCAGTTTAAACTGGGGGGGATCCTACGAGCAGTACTTC.

Points on this clonotype: This may be a read error, as it is one base from a much larger clone. The J gene is TRBJ2-3, the V gene TRBV30; the match to TRBD2 covers 8 bases. The CDR3 has 13 residues. Germline CDR1 is GTSNPN and CDR2 is SVGIG (reference sequence). This CDR3 reads CVVSGVSTDTQYF. The CDR3, as DNA: TGTGTCGTTAGCGGGGTGAGCACAGATACGCAGTATTTT.